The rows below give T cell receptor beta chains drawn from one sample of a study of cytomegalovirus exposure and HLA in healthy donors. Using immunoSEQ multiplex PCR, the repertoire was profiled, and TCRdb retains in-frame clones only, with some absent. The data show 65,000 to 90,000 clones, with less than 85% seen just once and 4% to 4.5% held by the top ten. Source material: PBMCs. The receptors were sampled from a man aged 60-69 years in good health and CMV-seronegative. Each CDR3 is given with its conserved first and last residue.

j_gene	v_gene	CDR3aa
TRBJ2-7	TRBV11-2	CASSGDRGRTYEQYF
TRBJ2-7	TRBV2	CASSFLDEQYF
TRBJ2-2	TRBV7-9	CARSGSGNTGELFF
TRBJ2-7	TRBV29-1	CSVGIRDRSYEQYF
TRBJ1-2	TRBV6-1	CASRMGQNYGYTF
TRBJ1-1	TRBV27	CASRGQGPNTEAFF
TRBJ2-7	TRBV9	CASSVGIPSYGQYF
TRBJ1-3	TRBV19	CASSRATGTEGNTIYF
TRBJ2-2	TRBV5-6	CASSAFEGGELFF
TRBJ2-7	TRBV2	CASSAEGTGVEQYF
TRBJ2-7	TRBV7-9	CASSPTGFEQYF
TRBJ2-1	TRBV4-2	CASSRPGTSGVIEQFF
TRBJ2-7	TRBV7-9	CASSPAGTGLHEQYF